This T cell receptor beta chain came from a study of cytomegalovirus exposure and HLA in healthy donors. Study as a whole: HLA-typed donors were the source of approximately 85 million unique TCRs held in an early data release. Notes on the study in general: In a later analysis, HLA-associated beta chains showed higher expansion and lower generation probabilities than comparable chains. Listed as cytomegalovirus-associated were 150 to 200 TCR beta chains.

Despite likely unrecorded immune exposures, the donors were nominally healthy at the time of sampling. Details on this clone: Its antigen is currently unknown.

With 5 bases removed from V and 4 bases from J, the gap between germline ends came to 18 bases. CDR1 and CDR2 from the germline V gene are SGHTA and FQGTGA. This CDR3 spans 17 amino acids. This PCR relied on a set of 60 Vbeta primers and 13 Jbeta primers. Assay: immunoSEQ multiplex PCR; the TCRdb copy retains only in-frame clones and omits some. The sample carries 190,000 or so clones, 80% to 85% recorded once. The chain carries TRBV7-3 and TRBJ2-6; tentatively, D is TRBD1 (7 bases). Specimen: PBMCs. The receptor comes from a man aged 50 to 59 in good health and CMV-seronegative. The DNA of the CDR3 is TGTGCCAGCAGCGAAAGACAGGGAGGTGTAGGGGCCAACGTCCTGACTTTC. It yields the protein CASSERQGGVGANVLTF.